The clone carrying this T cell receptor (beta chain) was recorded a few times. TCRdb reanalysed the 5' RACE reads using MiXCR and keeps one entry per CDR3 protein. The sample yields 45,000 to 55,000 distinct CDR3 sequences, over 15% seen once. The sample originates from a study of chronic HIV infection and antiretroviral therapy. This CDR3 contains 14 residues. The V gene lost 1 base and the J gene lost 6 bases, with 9 bases spanning the gap. Germline V gene sequence: CDR1 SGHAT, CDR2 FQNNGV. The chain carries TRBV11-2 and TRBJ2-2; D call uncertain. The TCR originated in an adult who had HIV and had not received antiretroviral therapy, or was an uninfected healthy control (not recorded which). Sequenced input: peripheral blood. The CDR3 region has the DNA TGTGCCAGCAGCTTAGGAGTCCTCCCCGGGGAGCTGTTTTTT. It codes for CASSLGVLPGELFF. Drawing the rest from reference TRBV11-2 and TRBJ2-2, the complete variable domain is EAGVAQSPRYKIIEKRQSVAFWCNPISGHATLYWYQQILGQGPKLLIQFQNNGVVDDSQLPKDRFSAERLKGVDSTLKIQPAKLEDSAVYLCASSLGVLPGELFFGEGSRLTVL.